The clone carrying this T cell receptor beta chain was counted at least ten times. This specimen belongs to a study of T cells in Graves' hyperthyroidism and ophthalmopathy. Regions amplified from RNA transcripts were the TCR beta CDR3 regions. Researchers ran a first-round RT-PCR on the TCR CDR3 using the HTBI primer set. TCRdb reprocessed the multiplex PCR reads via MiXCR and lists one record per CDR3 protein. This sample has 500,000 to 650,000 distinct CDR3 sequences, with approximately 20% found just once. Germline assignment: CDR1 LGHDT and CDR2 YNNKEL (reference sequence). This CDR3 contains 12 residues. Deletions cut 1 base from V and 3 bases from J, with 3 bases between.

The chain employs TRBV3-1 and TRBJ2-5; D remains unclear. The sequenced sample was blood. This sequence was found in a man aged 35 to 55 with Graves' ophthalmopathy. CDR3 in DNA: TGTGCCAGCAGCCAAGTTAAAGAGACCCAGTACTTC. Its protein is CASSQVKETQYF.